Below, one TCR beta chain is given with its context. Seattle patients were enrolled while actively infected and followed longitudinally. Authors' analysis steps: Amplifying reference gene primers gave estimates of nucleated cell counts. Produced via immunoSEQ multiplex PCR; TCRdb's table is partial and in-frame only. V and J calls and clone size are as listed in that table; D and trimming were resolved from the DNA. The sample contains about 200,000 clones, more than 75% of which appear only once. This specimen comes from a study of blood T cell repertoires in COVID-19. About the research overall: Donors in the United States, Italy and Spain gave samples during acute or convalescent COVID-19. PBMCs, B-cell-depleted T cells, or T cells were the source of the cDNA or gDNA that made up the material.

This receptor was obtained from a woman of 80 years or more with COVID-19, enrolled during active disease. The sequencing sample was made of peripheral blood.

CDR3 DNA sequence: TGTGCCAGCAGTTATACCGACATATCCTCTGGAAACACCATATATTTT. This gives the protein CASSYTDISSGNTIYF. This chain connects TRBV6-5 to TRBJ1-3; D remains ambiguous. The CDR3 totals 16 residues. Germline-derived CDR1 and CDR2 are MNHEY and SVGAGI. The V end lost 3 bases, the J end lost 0 bases, and 12 bases lay between the germline ends.